The 19 T cell receptor beta chains listed next were all sequenced from one sample in a study of glioma-infiltrating T cells after dendritic cell vaccination. Clones were sequenced by immunoSEQ multiplex PCR, and TCRdb holds only the in-frame ones, with some missing. Of under 100,000 clones in the sample, about 85% are singletons; the top ten hold just under 3%. The sequencing here drew on blood, taken before dendritic cell vaccination. These receptors were obtained from a human donor with glioblastoma.

The CDR3 nucleotides read TGTGCCAGCAGCTGGACTAGCGGGACAGATACGCAGTATTTT. Translation: CASSWTSGTDTQYF. The chain recombines TRBV27 with TRBJ2-3; 11 nucleotides line up with TRBD2. Germline V gene sequence: CDR1 MNHEY, CDR2 SMNVEV (reference sequence). Unmatched junction bases numbered 2, after V lost 6 bases and J lost 3 bases. This CDR3 spans 14 amino acids.

The V call is TRBV2, the J call TRBJ1-3; D is uncertain. Per germline, CDR1 SNHLY and CDR2 FYNNEI. This CDR3 contains 15 residues. Trimming shortened V by 8 bases and J by 0 bases, and 14 bases separated the two germline ends. CDR3 sequence reads: CASSRQQYSGNTIYF. The CDR3 nucleotides read TGTGCCAGCTCAAGGCAACAGTACTCTGGAAACACCATATATTTT.

The V gene is TRBV5-1, the J gene TRBJ2-3, with 9 bases lining up with TRBD1. In germline, CDR1 is SGHRS, CDR2 YFSETQ. V lost 4 bases and J lost 3; bases outside the gene matches: 9. The CDR3 has 16 residues. The CDR3, as DNA: TGCGCCAGCAGCCTGGAGGGGGACAGGGTAACAGATACGCAGTATTTT. Protein sequence: CASSLEGDRVTDTQYF.

V gene TRBV6-1 combines with J gene TRBJ1-2; perhaps TRBD1 as D (5 bases). CDR1 MNHNS and CDR2 SASEGT come from the germline V gene. The CDR3 is 19 residues long. Trimming took 2 bases from V and 0 from J, leaving 22 bases between them. CDR3 residues: CASSEYPGGRGQANYGYTF. The CDR3 nucleotides read TGTGCCAGCAGTGAATATCCAGGTGGAAGGGGCCAAGCTAACTATGGCTACACCTTC.

The J gene is TRBJ1-2, the V gene TRBV28; 8 nucleotides match TRBD1. Germline lookup yields CDR1 MDHEN and CDR2 SYDVKM. The ends lost 5 bases at V and 5 bases at J; junction bases unmatched: 1. The CDR3 totals 12 residues. This chain's CDR3 is CASSGQGYGYTF. DNA of the CDR3: TGTGCCAGCAGTGGACAGGGTTATGGCTACACCTTC.

V gene TRBV2 combines with J gene TRBJ1-1; D gene uncertain. The CDR3 length is 13 residues. Germline V gives CDR1 SNHLY, CDR2 FYNNEI. Trimming removed 5 bases from V and 4 bases from J, with 11 bases in between. The CDR3 region has the DNA TGTGCCAGCAGTATGCGACAAACCACTGAAGCTTTCTTT. Encoded protein: CASSMRQTTEAFF.

The V gene is TRBV5-4, the J gene TRBJ2-7, with TRBD2 matching over 11 bases. The germline V gene has CDR1 SGHNT and CDR2 YYREEE (reference sequence). V shed 4 bases, J shed 6 bases, and the junction held 9 bases outside the gene matches. This CDR3 is built from 15 residues. CDR3 in amino acids: CASSQGLAGGLEQYF. In DNA form, the CDR3 reads TGTGCCAGCAGCCAGGGCCTAGCGGGAGGTCTCGAGCAGTACTTC.

This clone has a handful of counts. The chain combines TRBV5-6 with TRBJ2-7; D is undetermined. Germline V lookup: CDR1 SGHDT, CDR2 YYEEEE. V lost 0 bases, J lost 1 base, and 8 bases lay in between. This CDR3 is built from 14 residues. CDR3 region: CASSLGLVSYEQYF. In DNA, the CDR3 is TGTGCCAGCAGCTTGGGGCTCGTGTCCTACGAGCAGTACTTC.

This clone counts as medium-sized. V and J are TRBV6-6 and TRBJ1-2; no firm D call. Germline loops: CDR1 MNHNY, CDR2 SVGAGI (reference sequence). Trimming stripped 0 bases from V and 0 bases from J, with 5 bases between. The CDR3 spans 14 residues. The CDR3 bases are TGTGCCAGCAGTTACTCTCTATCTAACTATGGCTACACCTTC. This sequence encodes CASSYSLSNYGYTF.

The genes are TRBV14 and TRBJ2-3; 10 positions match TRBD1. Germline trimming cut 2 bases from V and 3 bases from J; bases unmatched to any gene: 5. The CDR3 loop spans 16 amino acids. Germline CDR1 is SGHDN and CDR2 is FVKESK. As DNA, the CDR3 is TGTGCCAGCAGCCAACCGGGACAGGGGTGGACAGATACGCAGTATTTT. Translation: CASSQPGQGWTDTQYF.

The rearrangement uses TRBV6-6 and TRBJ2-5; D may be TRBD1 (5 bases). Between the trimmed V and J ends, which lost 8 bases and 3 bases, there was a span of 10 bases. Germline V gene data show CDR1 as MNHNY and CDR2 as SVGAGI (reference sequence). The CDR3 loop spans 12 amino acids. The CDR3 nucleotides read TGTGCCAGCGCAGGCAGGGAAGAGACCCAGTACTTC. Translating it yields CASAGREETQYF.

The genes are TRBV6-5 and TRBJ2-7; no clear D. Germline V gene sequence: CDR1 MNHEY, CDR2 SVGAGI. Trimming cost V 2 bases and J 2 bases, with 13 bases left between them. The CDR3 extends over 15 amino acids. The CDR3 here is CASSYLSSRTYEQYF. CDR3 coding DNA: TGTGCCAGCAGTTACCTTTCTAGTCGTACCTACGAGCAGTACTTC.

This sequence joins TRBV10-3 and TRBJ2-5, with a possible D match to TRBD2 (6 bases). This CDR3 has 13 residues. Trimming shortened V by 1 base and J by 4 bases, and 7 bases separated the two germline ends. CDR1 and CDR2 from the germline V gene are ENHRY and SYGVKD. DNA of the CDR3: TGTGCCATCAGTGAGTACGGGGGAGAGACCCAGTACTTC. It is translated as CAISEYGGETQYF.

The rearrangement links TRBV5-5 to TRBJ2-3, with 9 bases lining up with TRBD2. The CDR3 loop spans 16 amino acids. CDR1 is SGHKS and CDR2 is YYEKEE in the germline V gene (reference sequence). V dropped 9 bases and J dropped 5; count of bases not matched to a gene: 16. Here the CDR3 reads CATRNPLAGVGDTQYF. Here the CDR3 DNA reads TGTGCCACCCGAAACCCTTTAGCGGGAGTTGGAGATACGCAGTATTTT.

J is TRBJ2-1 and V is TRBV5-1; TRBD1 agrees at 7 bases. Germline V gene sequence: CDR1 SGHRS, CDR2 YFSETQ. Unmatched junction bases numbered 8, after V lost 3 bases and J lost 8 bases. The CDR3 totals 14 residues. CDR3: CASSSAGTADEQFF. The CDR3 bases are TGCGCCAGCAGCTCAGCCGGGACAGCGGATGAGCAGTTCTTC.

In its sample, this clone was seen once. This chain connects TRBV11-3 to TRBJ1-4; a weak D match, TRBD1 (5 bases). The CDR3 runs to 15 residues. V was shortened by 5 bases and J by 8 bases, with 18 bases between the two germline ends. Per germline, CDR1 SGHNT and CDR2 YENEEA. The CDR3 region has the DNA TGTGCCAGCAGCCAAACAAGGGGTAGTGGCGAAAAACTGTTTTTT. This sequence encodes CASSQTRGSGEKLFF.

In the case of this clone: Germline is not matched at one junction end, which may reflect a read error. The rearrangement links TRBV5-1 to TRBJ2-5, with 15 bases aligning to TRBD2. Germline V lookup: CDR1 SGHRS, CDR2 YFSETQ. This CDR3 is built from 19 residues. The DNA for the CDR3 is TGCGCCAGCAACTTGACCCCAGAGGGACTAGCGGGAGGAGGGGAGACCCAGTACTTC. It encodes CASNLTPEGLAGGGETQYF.

The chain carries TRBV5-6 and TRBJ2-3, with 9 bases that match TRBD1. This CDR3 comprises 17 residues. Trimming at V came to 0 bases and at J to 0 bases, leaving 5 bases not matched to a gene. From germline, CDR1 is SGHDT and CDR2 YYEEEE. CDR3 loop: CASSLDRGLVSTDTQYF. CDR3 in DNA: TGTGCCAGCAGCTTGGACAGGGGGCTTGTGAGCACAGATACGCAGTATTTT.

The chain combines TRBV6-6 with TRBJ1-5; D gene unclear. Germline V lookup: CDR1 MNHNY, CDR2 SVGAGI (reference sequence). CDR3 length: 13 amino acids. V was pared by 6 bases and J by 2 bases, with 8 bases between. The CDR3 reads CASSVVGNQPQHF. The CDR3 DNA follows: TGTGCCAGCAGCGTAGTTGGCAATCAGCCCCAGCATTTT.